One and the same sample provided the 29 T cell receptor beta chains below, sequenced in a study of blood T cell repertoires in COVID-19 (TCRdb year 2020). Library creation used the immunoSEQ multiplex PCR assay. Entries here come from immuneACCESS through TCRdb and include only in-frame sequences with V and J called. Some clones fail to appear in such tables; in the studies checked, an unresolved V gene covers under half of the shortfall, and the cause of the remainder is unknown. This sample is represented by some 200,000 clones; approximately 89% of them were singletons. The top ten constitute around 0.77% of the sample. Sequencing was carried out using PBMCs or T cells enriched from blood (not recorded which). These receptors all come from a young woman who had recovered from COVID-19.

This clone occurred once. The V call is TRBV6-2 or TRBV6-3, the J call TRBJ1-4, with D possibly TRBD1 on 6 matching bases. V lost 5 bases to trimming and J lost 11 bases, with 12 bases between them. CDR1 is MNHEY and CDR2 is SVGEGT in the germline V gene. The CDR3 is 12 residues long. CDR3 in DNA: TGTGCCAGCAGTCGGCACCAGGGGAAACTGTTTTTT. Amino acids: CASSRHQGKLFF.

This clone appeared once. This chain joins TRBV4-2 and TRBJ2-2; a weak D match, TRBD2 (6 bases). The CDR3 consists of 15 residues. Germline V gives CDR1 LGHNA, CDR2 YNFKEQ. Trimming left V 4 bases short and J 5 bases short, with 14 bases between. CDR3 nucleotides: TGTGCCAGCAGCCTCGGGGGAAGGATTACCGGGGAGCTGTTTTTT. Residues: CASSLGGRITGELFF.

A few counts support this clone. J is TRBJ2-7 and V is TRBV7-2; D remains unclear. The V gene's germline CDR1 is SGHTA and CDR2 FQGNSA. The CDR3 is 15 amino acids. The V end was cut by 6 bases, the J end by 0 bases, with 15 bases between. CDR3 in DNA: TGTGCCAGCAGTCTAAAGTCCGTTTCCTCCTACGAGCAGTACTTC. This encodes CASSLKSVSSYEQYF.

The chain combines TRBV12-3 or TRBV12-4 with TRBJ1-2; possible D gene TRBD1, 6 bases. V lost 3 bases and J lost 8, with 13 bases in between. The CDR3 spans 13 residues. The CDR3 DNA is TGTGCCAGCAGTTTGACAGGCTGGTTGGGCTACACCTTC. It translates to CASSLTGWLGYTF.

V is TRBV5-1 and J is TRBJ2-2; TRBD2 matches 11 bases. J gave up 6 bases and V 4 bases, and 8 bases lay outside the gene matches. The CDR3 sequence is 16 residues long. Germline V gene data show CDR1 as SGHRS and CDR2 as YFSETQ. CDR3 in amino acids: CASSPLAGGSSGELFF. CDR3 in DNA: TGCGCCAGCAGCCCCTTAGCGGGAGGGTCCTCCGGGGAGCTGTTTTTT.

This CDR3 is CATSTGPGSGEAFF. CDR3 in DNA: TGTGCCACATCGACAGGGCCCGGGAGCGGTGAAGCTTTCTTT. V gene TRBV6-6 combines with J gene TRBJ1-1; 7 nucleotides line up with TRBD1. This CDR3 contains 14 residues. The V gene's germline CDR1 is MNHNY and CDR2 SVGAGI (reference sequence). With 10 bases clipped from V and 7 bases from J, the junction kept 15 bases outside the gene matches.

This chain joins TRBV2 and TRBJ2-4; 10 bases fit TRBD1. The CDR3 covers 16 residues. The germline V gene encodes CDR1 SNHLY and CDR2 FYNNEI. V lost 1 base to trimming and J lost 8 bases; unmatched junction nucleotides: 8. CDR3 in amino acids: CASSEGQGASRDIQYF. In DNA, the CDR3 is TGTGCCAGCAGTGAAGGACAGGGGGCGAGTAGGGACATTCAGTACTTC.

The V gene is TRBV6-6, the J gene TRBJ1-1, with 7 bases lining up with TRBD1. CDR1 MNHNY and CDR2 SVGAGI come from the germline V gene (reference sequence). V lost 4 bases, J lost 5 bases, and 10 bases stayed unmatched. The CDR3 is 15 amino acids. The CDR3 sequence: CASSFRQGERTEAFF. In nucleotides, the CDR3 is TGTGCCAGCAGTTTCCGACAGGGAGAGAGGACTGAAGCTTTCTTT.

The rearrangement links TRBV27 to TRBJ1-1; 8 bases align to TRBD1. This CDR3 contains 18 residues. Germline CDR1 is MNHEY and CDR2 is SMNVEV (reference sequence). With V trimmed by 5 bases and J by 0 bases, 14 bases remained unmatched. The CDR3 sequence is CASSLRTGTGDMNTEAFF. In DNA form, the CDR3 reads TGTGCCAGCAGTCTGAGGACCGGGACAGGCGATATGAACACTGAAGCTTTCTTT.

This rearrangement joins TRBV27 to TRBJ2-7; D is possibly TRBD1 (6 bases). CDR1 is MNHEY and CDR2 is SMNVEV in the germline V gene (reference sequence). Trimming stripped 2 bases from V and 2 bases from J, with 10 bases between. The CDR3 contains 14 residues. CDR3 DNA: TGTGCCAGCAGTTTAACAGGGCGCCCCTACGAGCAGTACTTC. Residues: CASSLTGRPYEQYF.

The CDR3 bases are TGTGCCAGCAGACTTAGGGGTAGCTCCTACAATGAGCAGTTCTTC. Residues: CASRLRGSSYNEQFF. This rearrangement joins TRBV27 to TRBJ2-1; possible D gene TRBD1, 5 bases. This CDR3 has 15 residues. The germline CDR1 and CDR2 sequences are MNHEY and SMNVEV (reference sequence). V lost 6 bases to trimming and J lost 0 bases, with 12 bases between them.

The chain joins TRBV29-1 to TRBJ2-7; 14 nucleotides match TRBD2. Germline CDR1 SQVTM, CDR2 ANQGSEA. The J segment lost 6 bases and the V segment lost 7 bases, leaving 8 bases of the junction unmatched. CDR3 size: 14 residues. The chain's CDR3 is CSASGLAGGSEQYF. CDR3 bases: TGCAGCGCCTCAGGACTAGCGGGAGGTAGCGAGCAGTACTTC.

The chain carries TRBV27 and TRBJ2-7; 7 bases map to TRBD2. The CDR3 extends over 14 amino acids. Unmatched junction bases numbered 12, after V lost 6 bases and J lost 7 bases. The germline gives CDR1 MNHEY, CDR2 SMNVEV (reference sequence). The CDR3 loop reads CASRYQREVREQYF. The CDR3 DNA reads TGTGCCAGCAGATACCAGCGGGAAGTGAGGGAGCAGTACTTC.

This clone was detected once. The rearrangement uses TRBV29-1 and TRBJ2-7; the match to TRBD2 covers 10 bases. Germline CDR1 is SQVTM and CDR2 is ANQGSEA. The trim removed 1 base at V and 3 bases at J, leaving 3 bases unmatched. This CDR3 is built from 14 residues. This CDR3 reads CSVEGSSGSYEQYF. Here the CDR3 DNA reads TGCAGCGTTGAAGGGTCTAGCGGGAGCTACGAGCAGTACTTC.

The table lists this clone with a count of one. This sequence joins TRBV25-1 and TRBJ2-1; weak D call: TRBD2 (6 bases). The CDR3 runs 15 residues. V lost 2 bases, J lost 8 bases, and 16 bases lay in between. CDR1 MGHDK and CDR2 SYGVNS come from the germline V gene. CDR3 amino acids: CASSEVGGPADEQFF. CDR3 nucleotide sequence: TGTGCCAGCAGTGAAGTCGGAGGGCCAGCGGATGAGCAGTTCTTC.

The gene calls are TRBV29-1 and TRBJ2-7; 7 bases line up with TRBD1. The V and J ends lost 6 bases and 2 bases, in that order; junction bases with no gene match: 7. This CDR3 is built from 13 residues. The germline V gene encodes CDR1 SQVTM and CDR2 ANQGSEA. CDR3 loop: CSVQGLGTYEQYF. The CDR3, as DNA: TGCAGCGTACAGGGGCTGGGCACCTACGAGCAGTACTTC.

This chain links TRBV29-1 with TRBJ2-1; TRBD2 matches 10 bases. The V gene's germline CDR1 is SQVTM and CDR2 ANQGSEA. The V and J ends lost 1 base and 0 bases, in that order; junction bases with no gene match: 6. CDR3 length equals 17 residues. CDR3 region: CSVEGTSGRSSYNEQFF. Written as DNA, the CDR3 is TGCAGCGTTGAAGGGACTAGCGGTAGAAGCTCCTACAATGAGCAGTTCTTC.

This sequence joins TRBV5-1 and TRBJ1-1; no definite D call. Trimming took off 5 bases at V and 4 bases at J, with 12 bases between the two ends. The CDR3 loop spans 13 amino acids. Looked up from germline, CDR1 is SGHRS and CDR2 is YFSETQ. The CDR3 nucleotides are TGCGCCAGCAGTTTTTCCCTCGGCACTGAAGCTTTCTTT. Its protein product is CASSFSLGTEAFF.

The V and J genes are TRBV28 and TRBJ2-3, with D perhaps TRBD2 (5 bases). Germline V gene lookup returns CDR1 MDHEN and CDR2 SYDVKM. There are 14 residues in the CDR3. V was shortened by 6 bases and J by 1 base, with 11 bases between the two germline ends. DNA of the CDR3: TGTGCCAGCAGGGACTCCATACGCACAGATACGCAGTATTTT. This sequence encodes CASRDSIRTDTQYF. The variable domain in full, completed from reference TRBV28 and TRBJ2-3, reads DVKVTQSSRYLVKRTGEKVFLECVQDMDHENMFWYRQDPGLGLRLIYFSYDVKMKEKGDIPEGYSVSREKKERFSLILESASTNQTSMYLCASRDSIRTDTQYFGPGTRLTVL.

The V gene is TRBV5-1, the J gene TRBJ1-1, with unresolved D. Between the trimmed V and J ends, which lost 0 bases and 1 base, there was a span of 4 bases. In germline, CDR1 is SGHRS, CDR2 YFSETQ. The CDR3 extends over 13 amino acids. The CDR3 DNA reads as TGCGCCAGCAGCTTGGGAGCGAACACTGAAGCTTTCTTT. Protein product: CASSLGANTEAFF.

The chain uses TRBV29-1 and TRBJ2-1; no reliable D call. Germline assignment: CDR1 SQVTM and CDR2 ANQGSEA. The ends were cut back, 3 bases at V and 4 bases at J, with 7 bases in the middle. This CDR3 contains 12 residues. CDR3 nucleotides: TGCAGCGTTGACGAGAAGTACAATGAGCAGTTCTTC. It yields the protein CSVDEKYNEQFF.

This clone has more than one count but fewer than ten. The rearrangement links TRBV7-6 to TRBJ1-5; 8 nucleotides match TRBD1. The germline V gene has CDR1 SGHVS and CDR2 FNYEAQ. The CDR3 length is 15 residues. Trimming took 1 base from V and 4 from J; bases not matched to a gene: 3. CDR3 sequence: CASSLGRGLNQPQHF. CDR3 sequence (DNA): TGTGCCAGCAGCTTAGGCAGGGGGCTAAATCAGCCCCAGCATTTT.

The genes are TRBV27 and TRBJ2-7; TRBD1 is a possible D gene (6 bases). CDR3 length equals 16 residues. Deletions cut 4 bases from V and 2 bases from J, with 18 bases between. The germline gives CDR1 MNHEY, CDR2 SMNVEV (reference sequence). Here the CDR3 reads CASSWHRATFPYEQYF. In DNA, the CDR3 is TGTGCCAGCAGTTGGCACAGGGCCACTTTTCCCTACGAGCAGTACTTC.

The chain has TRBV2 and TRBJ2-2, with 8 nucleotides matching TRBD2. There are 14 residues in the CDR3. The germline gives CDR1 SNHLY, CDR2 FYNNEI. With V trimmed by 7 bases and J by 5 bases, 6 bases remained unmatched. The CDR3 here is CASKESSGTGELFF. Written as DNA, the CDR3 is TGTGCCAGCAAAGAGTCTAGCGGGACCGGGGAGCTGTTTTTT.

This chain joins TRBV11-2 and TRBJ2-1, with TRBD1 matching 9 bases. V lost 1 base, J lost 6 bases, and 4 bases stayed unmatched. The CDR3 is 15 residues long. Germline-derived CDR1 and CDR2 are SGHAT and FQNNGV. CDR3 sequence: CASSLVGQGGNEQFF. CDR3 DNA sequence: TGTGCCAGCAGCTTAGTGGGACAGGGAGGCAATGAGCAGTTCTTC.

CDR3 in DNA: TGTGCCAGCAGCAAAGCGTTAGCGGGCCCCCGGTACTTC. It translates to CASSKALAGPRYF. This chain connects TRBV21-1 to TRBJ2-5; TRBD2, the D gene given by the table, was not confirmed from the DNA. TRBV21-1 is a pseudogene locus. The length of the CDR3 is 13 residues.

V is TRBV11-2 and J is TRBJ2-7; D call uncertain. Trimming stripped 3 bases from V and 2 bases from J, with 2 bases between. The length of the CDR3 is 11 residues. Germline CDR1 is SGHAT and CDR2 is FQNNGV. For the CDR3, the DNA is TGTGCCAGCAGCTTCGCCTACGAGCAGTACTTC. Protein: CASSFAYEQYF.

The J gene is TRBJ1-2, the V gene TRBV19, with D maybe TRBD1 (5 bases). Looked up from germline, CDR1 is LNHDA and CDR2 is SQIVND (reference sequence). Between the trimmed V and J ends, which lost 6 bases and 5 bases, there was a span of 13 bases. CDR3 size: 13 residues. The CDR3 reads CASSRLQGYGYTF. The CDR3 DNA follows: TGTGCCAGTAGCCGATTGCAGGGATATGGCTACACCTTC.

The rearrangement uses TRBV23-1 and TRBJ1-5; weak D call: TRBD1 (6 bases). TRBV23-1 is reported as an ORF; its role is uncertain. The CDR3 length is 15 residues. Trimming took off 3 bases at V and 2 bases at J, with 11 bases between the two ends. The CDR3 sequence is CASSHPTGGNQPQHF. DNA for the CDR3: TGCGCCAGCAGTCATCCGACAGGCGGCAATCAGCCCCAGCATTTT.